This T cell receptor beta chain was documented in a study of T cell responses to AZD1222 COVID-19 vaccine. General study points: Sampling that yielded the repertoires occurred only after the peak T cell response. Baseline testing showed seropositivity in only 6 or 7 AZD1222 recipients.

From germline, CDR1 is LNHDA and CDR2 SQIVND (reference sequence). There are 15 residues in the CDR3. V lost 6 bases and J lost 5, with 19 bases in between. A word on this clone: The antigen is undetermined.

Profiling relied on immunoSEQ multiplex PCR, and the TCRdb table lists in-frame clones only, not all of them. The repertoire includes about 96,000 clones, 80% to 90% of them detected once, and about 1.5% sits in the top ten. The starting material was peripheral blood, obtained on day 0 of AZD1222 vaccination. This chain joins TRBV19 and TRBJ1-1; D is perhaps TRBD1 (5 bases). The clonotype was recovered from an adult in good health. For the CDR3, the DNA is TGTGCCAGTAGCTCCGGACCGGGGAGGGGAACTGAAGCTTTCTTT. This sequence encodes CASSSGPGRGTEAFF.